The entry below describes one T cell receptor (beta chain). These data belong to a study of STAT5B mutations in CD4+ large granular lymphocyte leukemia. The method was immunoSEQ multiplex PCR; TCRdb's version includes in-frame clones alone and lacks a portion of them. Among 9,800 or so clones listed, about four fifths were seen once. CDR3 size: 12 residues. The germline V and J ends were trimmed by 2 bases and 5 bases, with 7 bases remaining between them. Germline CDR1 MDHEN, CDR2 SYDVKM. The specimen was PBMCs. The chain has TRBV28 and TRBJ2-7; D is unclear. This clonotype was obtained from a man between 60 and 75 years old with CD4+ T-cell large granular lymphocyte leukemia. CDR3 nucleotides: TGTGCCAGCAGTTTAAGGCTGGACGAGCAGTACTTC. It is translated as CASSLRLDEQYF.